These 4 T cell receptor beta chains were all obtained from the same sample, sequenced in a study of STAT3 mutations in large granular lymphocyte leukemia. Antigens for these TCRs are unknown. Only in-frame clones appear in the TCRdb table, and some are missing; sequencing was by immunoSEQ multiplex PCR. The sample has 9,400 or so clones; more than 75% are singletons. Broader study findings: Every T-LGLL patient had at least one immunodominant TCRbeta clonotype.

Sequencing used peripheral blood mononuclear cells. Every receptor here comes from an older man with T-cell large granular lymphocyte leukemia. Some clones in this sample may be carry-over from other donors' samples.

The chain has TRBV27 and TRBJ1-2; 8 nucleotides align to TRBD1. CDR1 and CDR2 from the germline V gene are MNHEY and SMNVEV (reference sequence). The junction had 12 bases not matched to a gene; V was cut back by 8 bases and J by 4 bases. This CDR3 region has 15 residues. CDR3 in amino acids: CASGVPTGQGYGYTF. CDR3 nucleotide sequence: TGTGCCAGCGGCGTACCTACCGGACAGGGCTATGGCTACACCTTC.

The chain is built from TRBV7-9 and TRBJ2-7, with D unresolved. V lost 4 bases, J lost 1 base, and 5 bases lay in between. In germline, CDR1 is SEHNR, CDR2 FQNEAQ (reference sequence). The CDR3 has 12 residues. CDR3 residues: CASSSLSYEQYF. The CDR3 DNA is TGTGCCAGCAGCTCCCTTTCCTACGAGCAGTACTTC.

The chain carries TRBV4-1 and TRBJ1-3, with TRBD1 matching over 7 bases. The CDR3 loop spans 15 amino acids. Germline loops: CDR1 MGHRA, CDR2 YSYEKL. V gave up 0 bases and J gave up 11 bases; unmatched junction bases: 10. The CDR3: CASSQDRTGFTPIYF. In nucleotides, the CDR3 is TGCGCCAGCAGCCAAGATCGGACAGGCTTTACCCCCATATATTTT.

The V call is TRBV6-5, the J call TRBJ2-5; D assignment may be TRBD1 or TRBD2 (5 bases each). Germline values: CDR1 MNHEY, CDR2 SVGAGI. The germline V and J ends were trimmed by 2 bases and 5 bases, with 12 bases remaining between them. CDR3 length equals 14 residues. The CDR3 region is CASSYTQGGETQYF. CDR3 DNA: TGTGCCAGCAGTTACACTCAGGGCGGGGAGACCCAGTACTTC.